This T cell receptor beta chain is drawn from a study of cytomegalovirus exposure and HLA in healthy donors. Across the whole study: An earlier analysis identified 120 million or so unique TCR beta sequences in about 179 million T cells.

Comment on this clone: Antigen unknown.

Findings of the study overall: Links to common viral pathogens appeared, in a later analysis, for several of the most significant clusters. A missense DCLRE1C variant was associated with V- and J-gene trimming of TCR beta chains in a later analysis, and an independent cohort replicated the association.

Germline CDR1 is SEHNR and CDR2 is FQNEAQ (reference sequence). The CDR3 length is 15 residues. With V trimmed by 5 bases and J by 5 bases, 9 bases remained unmatched. A multiplex PCR was run with 60 Vbeta primers and 13 Jbeta primers. Under the authors' procedure: Unique TCR beta chains numbered approximately 76 million in a later analysis, with around 10 million shared. Clones were sequenced by immunoSEQ multiplex PCR, and TCRdb holds only the in-frame ones, with some missing. That table furnishes V, J and clone size, whereas the DNA furnished D and trimming. The data contain roughly 120,000 clones, roughly 9% of them singletons.

The sequence came from a woman aged 35 to 49 in good health and CMV-seropositive. Material: PBMCs. J is TRBJ2-5 and V is TRBV7-9; 9 nucleotides agree with TRBD1. The CDR3 region has the DNA TGTGCCAGCAGCCTATGGGACAGGGCTGGGGAGACCCAGTACTTC. Amino acids: CASSLWDRAGETQYF.